These T cell receptor beta chains were read from a single sample in a study of PD-1 blockade in classical Hodgkin lymphoma. Here immunoSEQ multiplex PCR was the method, and the copy in TCRdb shows in-frame clones only, minus some. This sample has some 65,000 clones; about two thirds occur once, and the top ten carry 9% to 10%. The sample consisted of peripheral blood mononuclear cells (PBMCs), taken before the second cycle of nivolumab. The receptors were gathered from a human donor with classical Hodgkin lymphoma. Each CDR3 is given with its conserved first and last residue. A D gene is named only where the DNA matches it firmly. Size is omitted from some rows. Given values are once, few, many or a class for expanded clones.

TGTGCCTGGAGTAGGACCGATGAGCAGTTCTTC CAWSRTDEQFF TRBJ2-1 few - TRBV30
TGTGCCTGGAGTGTACTTAGGGCTGAAGCTTTCTTT CAWSVLRAEAFF TRBJ1-1 - - TRBV30
TGTGCCAGCAGTTACTCGGACAAGAACACCGGGGAGCTGTTTTTT CASSYSDKNTGELFF TRBJ2-2 - - TRBV6-6
TGTGCCAGCAGTCCGGAGGGGGGTCGCTACGAGCAGTACTTC CASSPEGGRYEQYF TRBJ2-7 - - TRBV11-2
TGTGCCAGCAGCTTGACAGCTAACTATGGCTACACCTTC CASSLTANYGYTF TRBJ1-2 - - TRBV7-9
TGTGCCAGCAGTGAGGGCCGTTGGTACACCTTC CASSEGRWYTF TRBJ1-2 - - TRBV2
TGTGCCAGCAGTTTCTTGCGCGGGGGGTTAAATGAGCAGTTCTTC CASSFLRGGLNEQFF TRBJ2-1 once TRBD2 TRBV28
TGTGCCAGCAGGGAGGGGGTTGCAGTCCGGGGCTACACCTTC CASREGVAVRGYTF TRBJ1-2 - - TRBV6-5
TGTGCCAGCAGCTTTAGGGCAGATAGCAATCAGCCCCAGCATTTT CASSFRADSNQPQHF TRBJ1-5 few - TRBV5-5
TGTGCCAGCAGCTTGGCCGGTGGCGGGCCCTACGAGCAGTACTTC CASSLAGGGPYEQYF TRBJ2-7 few - TRBV5-4
TGTGCCTGGAGGCCAAACGGGGGGAACACTGAAGCTTTCTTT CAWRPNGGNTEAFF TRBJ1-1 many - TRBV30
TGTGCCAGTAGTGGCGACAGGGGGCTGTTCACTGAAGCTTTCTTT CASSGDRGLFTEAFF TRBJ1-1 - TRBD1 TRBV19
TGTGCCAGTAGTATAAAGGGACCTCAGCCCCAGCATTTT CASSIKGPQPQHF TRBJ1-5 once - TRBV19
TGTGCCAGCAGTAATGGACAGGGCTACAATCAGCCCCAGCATTTT CASSNGQGYNQPQHF TRBJ1-5 - TRBD1 TRBV6-6
TGTGCCAGCAGCTCGACAGGGAACACTGAAGCTTTCTTT CASSSTGNTEAFF TRBJ1-1 - - TRBV7-9
TGTGCCTGGAGGCCGACTAGCGGGAGCTTCTCCTACAATGAGCAGTTCTTC CAWRPTSGSFSYNEQFF TRBJ2-1 once TRBD2 TRBV30
TGTGCCAGCAGTTTCCAAATAGAGAGGCCCCAGCATTTT CASSFQIERPQHF TRBJ1-5 - - TRBV28
TGCGCCAGCAATCTCGGAGAGAACACTGAAGCTTTCTTT CASNLGENTEAFF TRBJ1-1 few - TRBV5-1
TGTGCCTGGAGTTGGAGCACAGATACGCAGTATTTT CAWSWSTDTQYF TRBJ2-3 few - TRBV30
TGTGCCAGCAGTGTACTAGCGGGAGTCACCGGGGAGCTGTTTTTT CASSVLAGVTGELFF TRBJ2-2 - TRBD2 TRBV2
TGTGCCAGCTCCCCACTCGGCGACACTGAAGCTTTCTTT CASSPLGDTEAFF TRBJ1-1 many - TRBV18
TGTGCCAGCAGCTCCCAGGGGGTCGGCTACGAGCAGTACTTC CASSSQGVGYEQYF TRBJ2-7 - TRBD1 TRBV11-2
TGTGCCATCTCGTATGGACAGGGTTTCAATCAGCCCCAGCATTTT CAISYGQGFNQPQHF TRBJ1-5 - TRBD1 TRBV6-1
TGTGCCAGTAGTGTCCCAGGGACGAACACTGAAGCTTTCTTT CASSVPGTNTEAFF TRBJ1-1 - - TRBV19
TGTGCCAGCAGTGAGACAGGCTACGAGCAGTACTTC CASSETGYEQYF TRBJ2-7 - - TRBV2
TGTGCCAGCACCCCCTTCTGGGCCGCAGATACGCAGTATTTT CASTPFWAADTQYF TRBJ2-3 few - TRBV7-2
TGTGCCACCCTCGCTCGAGTCAACACTGAAGCTTTCTTT CATLARVNTEAFF TRBJ1-1 - - TRBV19
TGTGCCAGCACACCCGTTCGGCAGGGGGTAAAAGGGCAGTACTTC CASTPVRQGVKGQYF TRBJ2-7 few TRBD1 TRBV2
TGTGCCGGAACTCACGGGGAGCTGTTTTTT CAGTHGELFF TRBJ2-2 - - TRBV30
TGTGCCAGCCTGGGACGATGGACTGAAGCTTTCTTT CASLGRWTEAFF TRBJ1-1 - - TRBV2
TGCGCCAGCAGCCCTATTCTACAGACTAACACTGAAGCTTTCTTT CASSPILQTNTEAFF TRBJ1-1 - - TRBV5-1
TGCGCCAGCAGCCCCGGGACAGGGGGCTTTCCACTCTTC CASSPGTGGFPLF TRBJ2-1 - TRBD1 TRBV5-1
TGTGCCAGTAGTATTCTTCTCAGGGGGGAGCTGTTTTTT CASSILLRGELFF TRBJ2-2 - - TRBV19
TGCGCCAGCAGCTACGGGACAGGCTATGGCTACACCTTC CASSYGTGYGYTF TRBJ1-2 few TRBD1 TRBV5-1
TGTGCCAGCTCACCACAGGGAAGTAAGGGGACTGAAGCTTTCTTT CASSPQGSKGTEAFF TRBJ1-1 - - TRBV18
TGTGCCAGCTCATTACTAGCGGGGGCGAGCAATGAGCAGTTCTTC CASSLLAGASNEQFF TRBJ2-1 - TRBD2 TRBV18
TGCGCCAGCAGCCTGGGAGGGTTCGGGGAGCTGTTTTTT CASSLGGFGELFF TRBJ2-2 - TRBD2 TRBV5-1
TGTGCCAGTAGTATAAATTCCGGGGTCGTCGGGTATGGCTACACCTTC CASSINSGVVGYGYTF TRBJ1-2 once - TRBV19
TGTGCCAGCAGCCGGGGGACAGGGGTTGACACTGAAGCTTTCTTT CASSRGTGVDTEAFF TRBJ1-1 - TRBD1 TRBV7-9
TGTGCCAGCAGGTCCTCAGTGACGGGTGGCTACACCTTC CASRSSVTGGYTF TRBJ1-2 - - TRBV27